Only one count was recorded for the clone carrying this T cell receptor beta chain. Antigen: not known. Then a second PCR, running about 6 to 12 cycles, was carried out with a sample-barcoded 5' primer and a J-beta primer mix. CDR3-containing paired-end reads numbered at least 2.5 million in each sample. Each CDR3 protein gets one entry after TCRdb re-called the 5' RACE reads with MiXCR. The sample has 920,000 or so distinct CDR3 sequences, under 55% seen once. This entry is derived from a study of blood T cells in healthy people across ages. Study-wide points: Whereas aged donors had fewer naive CD4+ cells, long-lived donors had more of them and higher diversity. The authors considered diversity estimates from one million T cells to be underestimates.

With 4 bases clipped from V and 1 base from J, the junction kept 6 bases outside the gene matches. Per the germline V gene, CDR1 is SNHLY and CDR2 is FYNNEI. There are 15 residues in the CDR3. Sequencing was performed on blood. This TCR was sampled from a woman aged 55-75 years in good health. The V gene is TRBV2, the J gene TRBJ2-5, with 7 bases aligning to TRBD2. The CDR3 region is CASSAEVAGQETQYF. The CDR3, as DNA: TGTGCCAGCAGTGCCGAGGTAGCGGGCCAAGAGACCCAGTACTTC.